This TCR beta chain was profiled in a study of T cell changes during pregnancy in multiple sclerosis. Sequencing used immunoSEQ multiplex PCR; TCRdb keeps in-frame clones, though not all of them. The sample yields fewer than 20,000 clones, 70% to 90% seen once. This clone appeared a single time. Germline V CDR1 and CDR2: MDHEN, SYDVKM. J gave up 9 bases and V 3 bases, and 4 bases lay outside the gene matches. This CDR3 comprises 13 residues. The TCR comes from a female donor in good health, enrolled as a control in a pregnancy study. Sequencing was performed on CD8+ T cells from peripheral blood mononuclear cells, taken in the second trimester of pregnancy. The chain combines TRBV28 with TRBJ2-1; 8 bases map to TRBD1. The CDR3 nucleotides are TGTGCCAGCAGTTTTGGACAGGGATTTGAGCAGTTCTTC. Translating gives CASSFGQGFEQFF.